What follows describes a single T cell receptor (beta chain). The antigen is undetermined. A junction end diverges from the germline sequence, so it may reflect a read error. The data belong to a study of tumor-infiltrating lymphocytes in primary liver carcinoma. Study-level findings and limits: Paired tumor-adjacent and tumor-blood samples overlapped less than tumor region pairs did.

RNA isolated from unsorted whole blood supplied the blood RNA, with germline DNA also extracted. Patients in the cohort were treatment-naive and living with chronic HBV infection. Constant-region priming of 500 ng total RNA yielded TCR beta cDNA. Slightly modified ARM-PCR with three nested multiplex PCR rounds yielded TCR beta libraries. The two initial PCR rounds, about 9 cycles each, used TRBV1-TRBV30 forward and C-beta reverse primers. One entry per CDR3 protein results from TCRdb running MiXCR on the multiplex PCR reads. Here the sample spans some 200,000 distinct CDR3 sequences, 65% being singletons. There are 12 residues in the CDR3. Germline V CDR1 and CDR2: GTSNPN, SVGIG (reference sequence).

Sequenced material: peripheral blood. The clonotype originates from an older woman with primary liver carcinoma and hepatitis B virus infection. This chain links TRBV30 with TRBJ2-3, with TRBD2 matching over 9 bases. CDR3 sequence: CAWSVGASGTNF. Written as DNA, the CDR3 is TGTGCCTGGAGTGTAGGGGCTAGCGGGACTAATTTT.